This T cell receptor (beta chain) is drawn from a study of shared clonotypes between healthy human individuals. Generated by immunoSEQ multiplex PCR, the TCRdb table keeps only in-frame clones and is missing some. The sample consists of 110,000 or so clones, about 63% of them appearing once. Whole-study findings and limits: Between several donors, naive CD4 clonotypes were shared at a level of about 5%.

The CDR3 length is 16 residues. Per germline, CDR1 SNHLY and CDR2 FYNNEI. The V segment lost 5 bases and the J segment 12 bases; nucleotides outside the gene matches: 15. This clone was seen a handful of times. What it binds is not known. The V call is TRBV2, the J call TRBJ1-4, with TRBD1 matching 10 bases. The receptor was isolated from a woman aged 25 to 45 in good health. Input material: memory CD8+ T cells sorted from blood. Stated subset: CD45RO+ cells pooled with CCR7-negative TemRA cells. The CDR3 DNA is TGTGCCAGCAGTACGAGCGAGACAGGGGGCTCGAAGGAACTGTTTTTT. Protein sequence: CASSTSETGGSKELFF. Full variable domain (outside the CDR3, taken from reference TRBV2 and TRBJ1-4): EPEVTQTPSHQVTQMGQEVILRCVPISNHLYFYWYRQILGQKVEFLVSFYNNEISEKSEIFDDQFSVERPDGSNFTLKIRSTKLEDSAMYFCASSTSETGGSKELFFGSGTQLSVL.